Below are 8 T cell receptor beta chains sequenced from a single sample in a study of cytomegalovirus exposure and HLA in healthy donors (dated 2017 in TCRdb). Library preparation employed the immunoSEQ multiplex PCR assay. For the multiplex PCR, a mixture combining 60 forward primers for TCR Vbeta segments and 13 reverse primers for TCR Jbeta segments was used. TCRdb retrieved this table from immuneACCESS and kept in-frame rearrangements only. Not all clones are present; in checked studies, unresolved V genes account for under half, and no reason is known for the remainder. This sample has just over 150,000 clones in its table, and 70% to 90% of those were observed once. Together, the top ten hold roughly 2.1% of the sample. Sample: PBMCs. These receptors originate from a man between 18 and 35 years old in good health and CMV-seropositive.

V usage is TRBV4-3 and J usage is TRBJ1-6, with a possible D match to TRBD1 (5 bases). The CDR3 consists of 13 residues. V was cut by 4 bases and J by 9 bases, with 10 bases left in between. CDR1 is LGHNA and CDR2 is YSLEER in the germline V gene. CDR3 nucleotide sequence: TGCGCCAGCAGCCGGGGCGAGGTTTCACCCCTCCACTTT. Translation gives CASSRGEVSPLHF.

The chain employs TRBV6-1 and TRBJ2-2, with D tentatively TRBD2 (5 bases). CDR3 length: 14 residues. Germline V lookup: CDR1 MNHNS, CDR2 SASEGT. Trimming pared 8 bases from V and 4 bases from J, leaving 14 bases between. The CDR3 bases are TGTGCCAGCGGAGAGGGCCTGAGCACCGGGGAGCTGTTTTTT. Translating gives CASGEGLSTGELFF.

This chain joins TRBV19 and TRBJ2-5; the match to TRBD2 covers 12 bases. The V gene's germline CDR1 is LNHDA and CDR2 SQIVND (reference sequence). The CDR3 length is 17 residues. The trim removed 3 bases at V and 6 bases at J, leaving 11 bases unmatched. Written as DNA, the CDR3 is TGTGCCAGTAGTATGGGGCTGACTAGCGGGGGTATGAAGACCCAGTACTTC. Translating it yields CASSMGLTSGGMKTQYF.

The J gene is TRBJ1-4, the V gene TRBV5-6, with no clear D. Germline V gives CDR1 SGHDT, CDR2 YYEEEE. The CDR3 totals 15 residues. Trimming removed 3 bases at V and 8 bases at J, with 17 bases between. CDR3 residues: CASSYGPVLVEKLFF. In nucleotides, the CDR3 is TGTGCCAGCAGCTATGGTCCAGTTCTTGTCGAAAAACTGTTTTTT.

The chain carries TRBV6-1 and TRBJ1-1; 7 nucleotides match TRBD1. V dropped 2 bases and J dropped 7; count of bases not matched to a gene: 10. The CDR3 is 15 residues long. Germline values: CDR1 MNHNS, CDR2 SASEGT. CDR3 residues: CASSELTGDAREAFF. The CDR3 coding sequence is TGTGCCAGCAGTGAACTAACAGGGGACGCGCGTGAAGCTTTCTTT.

The chain joins TRBV7-2 to TRBJ2-3; 14 bases align to TRBD2. Germline V lookup: CDR1 SGHTA, CDR2 FQGNSA. This CDR3 is built from 19 residues. The V gene end was trimmed by 5 bases and the J gene end by 0 bases; junction bases not matched to a gene: 10. CDR3 DNA: TGTGCCAGCAGCCGGACTAGCGGGGGGCTGCTTACTAGCACAGATACGCAGTATTTT. It is translated as CASSRTSGGLLTSTDTQYF.

This clone has just one count. The V gene is TRBV5-4, the J gene TRBJ2-2, with D possibly matching TRBD1 (6 bases). Germline assignment: CDR1 SGHNT and CDR2 YYREEE (reference sequence). CDR3 length: 15 residues. V gave up 1 base and J gave up 7 bases, with 14 bases separating them. The CDR3 spells CASSLLAGVIGELFF. DNA for the CDR3: TGTGCCAGCAGCTTGCTGGCAGGGGTCATCGGGGAGCTGTTTTTT. Looking up the rest from reference TRBV5-4 and TRBJ2-2 gives the full variable domain: ETGVTQSPTHLIKTRGQQVTLRCSSQSGHNTVSWYQQALGQGPQFIFQYYREEENGRGNFPPRFSGLQFPNYSSELNVNALELDDSALYLCASSLLAGVIGELFFGEGSRLTVL.

In this sample, this clone turned up once. The chain uses TRBV2 and TRBJ2-3; 8 nucleotides align to TRBD2. The CDR3 has 10 residues. Germline V lookup: CDR1 SNHLY, CDR2 FYNNEI. The V gene end was trimmed by 6 bases and the J gene end by 10 bases; junction bases not matched to a gene: 0. Here the CDR3 reads CASSGRAQYF. The CDR3 DNA reads as TGTGCCAGCAGCGGGAGGGCGCAGTATTTT.